This T cell receptor (beta chain) was sequenced for a study of cytomegalovirus exposure and HLA in healthy donors (dated by TCRdb to about 2017). Some background on the complete study: According to an earlier analysis of 587 of the donors, about 179 million T cells yielded 117 million unique TCR beta sequences and approximately 280 Gb of sequence data. About 300 gigabases of sequencing data and approximately 80 million unique TCR sequences were included in an early release covering 550 to 800 HLA-typed donors. Of the roughly 400 genotyped donors, 81% fell in the genetic ancestry cluster associated with self-reported Caucasian donors. The study aimed to test whether cataloging public T cell receptors could reveal signatures of past pathogen exposure. The study used immunosequencing to profile the T cell repertoires of under 700 subjects and linked those repertoires to cytomegalovirus serostatus. Besides the first cohort of around 670 subjects, a separate validation cohort made up of about 120 different subjects was used. High-throughput TCR immunosequencing, statistical association of individual TCRs with disease status, and machine learning were combined to predict cytomegalovirus infection status. To study patterns of TCR occurrence, a later analysis re-analyzed previously published TCR beta repertoires from just over 650 donors and added high-resolution HLA genotyping. Rather than drawing on any new phenotypic data, the later analysis identified candidate immune exposures from TCR beta sequences and the way those sequences occurred across donors. An earlier analysis of roughly 600 of the donors used high-throughput TCR beta sequencing to judge whether each TCR beta V gene segment behaved as functional or pseudogenic. Donor age, sex, ethnicity and CMV serostatus were compiled together with the repertoire data. Genome-wide SNP genotypes for about 55% of the 666 donors were used in a later genetic analysis, which treated that subset as a discovery cohort. All discovery cohort repertoires had been generated on a single sequencing platform. HLA typing included class I and class II loci at four-digit resolution. The number of typed donors differed by locus: about 629-640 for A, B, C, DRB1 and DQB1; approximately 530 for DQA1; some 590 for DPA1; and 450 to 480 for DPB1. Five DR-DQ haplotypes were treated as single units for association and clustering because of strong linkage in the cohort. Among 300 to 450 genotyped donors of the cohort, an average of approximately 250,000 unique TCR beta nucleotide sequences were sequenced per donor, about a sixth of them non-productive. Beyond this particular receptor, the publication reports: In an earlier analysis of about 600 of the donors, most TCR beta V segments appeared in productive rearrangements about 90% or about 30% of the time, broadly matching IMGT annotations. A few of the identified cytomegalovirus-associated TCR beta chains were confirmed in vitro to be specific for cytomegalovirus antigens. Seventeen rarely observed V segments, including chromosome 9 orphons, were excluded from the earlier analysis of about 600 of the donors because counts were too low. In a later analysis, the rate of TCR association differed among HLA loci, with DRB1 alleles having the most associated TCRs and HLA-C alleles having the fewest. According to the authors, the approach could potentially be generalized to other disease states and immunological phenotypes. In a later analysis, HLA-associated TCR beta chains showed more clonal expansion and lower generation probabilities than non-associated chains that were equally common. In a later genetic analysis, fewer N-insertions in productive TCRs were reported among donors in an Asian-associated ancestry cluster than the roughly 670-donor mean. Correlated functional status among segregating V segments might be attributable to linkage disequilibrium, but an unknown experimental factor could not be ruled out. In a later analysis, most CMV-associated TCR beta chains were found to appear HLA-restricted, with HLA associations seemingly driven largely by CMV exposure. Assigning TCR associations to individual alleles was difficult when HLA alleles, especially DR and DQ, strongly co-occurred. The presence/absence analyses assumed that sequencing depth was roughly uniform across donors, and that assumption may not be true. Immune exposure information for the cohort was limited to CMV serostatus. According to a later analysis, parvovirus B19, influenza, CMV and Epstein-Barr virus appeared linked to several top co-occurrence clusters. A total of fewer than 200 TCR beta chains were listed by the study as associated with cytomegalovirus. This cohort had only TCR beta chains sequenced, and the lack of alpha or paired-chain data limited which features could be detected. A further reported finding was that TCR beta sequences accurately predicted the HLA-A and HLA-B alleles for most subjects in the first cohort. HLA typing was unavailable for some donors at each locus, so association tests used only the typed subset. While some public TCRs were present in many individuals, most TCR sequences turned up only very rarely across donors. The classifier was reported to diagnose cytomegalovirus status with high specificity and sensitivity in both the original and validation cohorts. A cluster of highly shared sequence variants was judged likely to be a technical artifact of the sequencing pipeline. In a later genetic analysis, a missense DCLRE1C variant was associated with V-gene and J-gene trimming of TCR beta chains, and the association was replicated in an independent cohort. At a false discovery rate of 0.05, a later analysis linked approximately 18,000 TCR beta sequences to specific HLA alleles. Some IMGT-functional V segments, including TRBV6-2 and TRBV6-3, could not be distinguished by the 87-base-pair reads and were therefore excluded.

This clone was recorded a few times. The specificity of this receptor is unknown. Base-call qualities are not available, and no considerably larger clone is one nucleotide away. Distinct nucleotide sequences in the sample also encode this CDR3. The method was the immunoSEQ multiplex PCR assay. For the multiplex PCR, a mixture combining 60 forward primers for TCR Vbeta segments and 13 reverse primers for TCR Jbeta segments was used. A multiplex PCR assay on genomic DNA amplified the CDR3 region of rearranged TCR beta genes. On the Illumina HiSeq System, the amplified TCR beta libraries were sequenced as 87-base-pair reads. The original pipeline was this. In a later analysis, 77 million or so unique TCR beta chains were counted across the roughly 610 repertoires, and approximately 11 million of these chains were shared by at least two donors. A nearest-neighbor algorithm error-corrected the raw reads and collapsed the reads into unique sequences, merging closely related sequences to remove PCR and sequencing errors. To assign V, D and J gene segments, CDR3 sequences were aligned to IMGT reference sequences. For a sequence to be retained, a match of at least six nucleotides was required to both a V gene segment and a J gene segment. A rearrangement was called productive if the CDR3 had no stop codons and remained in frame with V and J, and every other rearrangement was called non-productive. Following IMGT convention, CDR3 was defined as the stretch from the second conserved V-encoded cysteine to the conserved J-encoded phenylalanine. In an earlier analysis of more than 550 of the donors, sequences lacking an unambiguous match to a single V gene segment were excluded. An earlier analysis of almost 600 of the donors classified V segments as functional when productive rearrangements were above 56.7% and as segregating when the standard deviation between donors was above 5%. To diagnose cytomegalovirus status from the catalog of TCR beta chain sequences, a statistical classification framework was built. In a later analysis, TCR nucleotide sequences were compared against IMGT/GENE-DB human TR gene sequences so that V and J genes could be assigned. Using the TCRdist pipeline, a later analysis assigned CDR3 sequences along with most-parsimonious VDJ recombination scenarios. In a later analysis, each TCR beta chain was defined by its CDR3 amino acid sequence together with its V-gene family, and reads lacking a unique V-gene family were excluded. To address suspected cross-contamination and a sequencing artifact, a later analysis removed approximately 590 highly shared, low-generation-probability nucleotide sequences. For each public chain, a later analysis derived a clonal expansion index from normalized ranks of inferred template counts within each repertoire. In a later analysis, generation probabilities were computed with a VDJ recombination model fitted to out-of-frame rearrangements, and the resulting probabilities were checked against IGoR. In a later analysis, hypergeometric tests were used to score TCR-TCR, TCR-HLA and TCR-CMV co-occurrence, with a repertoire-size bias correction applied to TCR pairs. False discovery rates were estimated in a later analysis by permuting HLA or CMV assignments 20 times. A later analysis grouped co-occurring TCRs with DBSCAN, adding TCRdist sequence similarity when clustering within HLA-allele-positive subsets. Repertoires with fewer than 30,000 or more than 120,000 public chains were left out of co-occurrence clustering, as were five repertoires with anomalous nucleotide sharing. This is the immuneACCESS table as TCRdb keeps it, with only in-frame sequences that have V and J called. A part of the clones is gone; compared with another copy, unresolved V genes explain less than half, and the rest is unexplained. V, J and clone size reflect that table, while D and trimming were determined from the DNA. This sample gives some 110,000 clones in total; over 60% of them show up just once. The ten largest clonotypes hold about 4.9% of the sample.

The cohort comprised around 690 healthy bone marrow donors. All cohort members were sampled while nominally healthy, although unrecorded immune exposures were likely present. The donor tested CMV seropositive and was one of the 289 seropositive cohort members. Every donor gave a peripheral blood sample, and the peripheral blood mononuclear cells from that sample were used for TCR beta sequencing. Genomic DNA was extracted from the blood cell samples with the Qiagen DNeasy Blood Extraction Kit. V and J lose 0 bases and 2 bases, and a span of 10 bases separates them. Spanning cysteine to phenylalanine, the CDR3 consists of 15 amino acids. Only the CDR3 portion is preserved as DNA: 45 bases, with reading frame beginning at the first base. Via the germline V gene, CDR1 is SGHRS and CDR2 YFSETQ.

The origin of this receptor is a man aged 30-40 years in good health and CMV-seropositive. Here the chain combines TRBV5-1 and TRBJ2-3; no D gene can be assigned with confidence. Material for sequencing was PBMCs. The CDR3 here reads CASSLGLAVTDTQYF. The sequenced DNA: TGCGCCAGCAGCTTGGGACTGGCAGTCACAGATACGCAGTATTTT.